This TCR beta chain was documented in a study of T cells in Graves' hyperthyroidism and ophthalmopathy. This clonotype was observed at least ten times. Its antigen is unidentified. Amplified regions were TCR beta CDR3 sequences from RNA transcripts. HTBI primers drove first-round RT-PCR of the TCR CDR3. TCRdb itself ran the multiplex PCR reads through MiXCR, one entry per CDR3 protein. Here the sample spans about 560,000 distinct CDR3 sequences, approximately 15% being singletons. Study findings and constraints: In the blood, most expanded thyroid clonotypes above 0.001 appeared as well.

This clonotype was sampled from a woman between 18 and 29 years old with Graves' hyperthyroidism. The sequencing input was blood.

Here the CDR3 reads CASSDVSSGRNIQYF. For the CDR3, the DNA is TGTGCCAGCAGTGATGTGTCTAGCGGAAGAAACATTCAGTACTTC. The chain has TRBV2 and TRBJ2-4; TRBD2 agrees at 7 bases. The CDR3 has 15 residues. Germline CDR1 is SNHLY and CDR2 is FYNNEI. J gave up 6 bases and V 3 bases, and 8 bases lay outside the gene matches.